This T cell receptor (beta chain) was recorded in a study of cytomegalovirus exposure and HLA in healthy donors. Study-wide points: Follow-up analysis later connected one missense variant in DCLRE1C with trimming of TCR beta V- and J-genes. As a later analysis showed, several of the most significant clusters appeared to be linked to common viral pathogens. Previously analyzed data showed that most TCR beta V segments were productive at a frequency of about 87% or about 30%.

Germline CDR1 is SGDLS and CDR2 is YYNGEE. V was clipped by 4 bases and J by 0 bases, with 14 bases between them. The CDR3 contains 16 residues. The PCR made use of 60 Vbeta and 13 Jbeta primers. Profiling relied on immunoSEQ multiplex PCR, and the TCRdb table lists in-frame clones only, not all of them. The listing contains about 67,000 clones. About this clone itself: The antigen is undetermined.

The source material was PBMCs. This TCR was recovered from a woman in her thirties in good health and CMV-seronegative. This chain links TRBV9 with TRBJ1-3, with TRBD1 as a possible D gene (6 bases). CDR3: CASSSGGIFSGNTIYF. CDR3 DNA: TGTGCCAGCAGCTCGGGGGGCATCTTCTCTGGAAACACCATATATTTT.